Listed here are 28 T cell receptor beta chains from one sample, sequenced in a study of blood T cell repertoires in COVID-19 (dated by TCRdb to 2020 to 2022). Library prep was done by the immunoSEQ multiplex PCR assay. The source is immuneACCESS, and TCRdb retained only in-frame sequences with V and J called. Part of the clones is not carried over; for the studies checked, unresolved V genes explain less than half of this, and the remainder is unexplained. The sample profile shows some 150,000 clones; approximately 84% of them were found once. The ten largest clones take up roughly 2.3% of the sample. The material sequenced was peripheral blood. Receptor source: a man in his 70s with acute or convalescent COVID-19.

The chain's CDR3 is CASSQGIAGASYFYEQYF. The CDR3 DNA follows: TGTGCCAGCTCACAAGGGATAGCGGGGGCCTCTTACTTCTACGAGCAGTACTTC. The chain couples TRBV9 to TRBJ2-7; 9 bases map to TRBD2. The V segment lost 7 bases and the J segment 3 bases; nucleotides outside the gene matches: 20. The CDR3 contains 18 residues. The germline CDR1 and CDR2 sequences are SGDLS and YYNGEE.

The chain recombines TRBV7-2 with TRBJ2-5; TRBD2 matches 8 bases. The V segment lost 1 base and the J segment 5 bases; nucleotides outside the gene matches: 6. CDR3 length: 15 residues. Germline lookup yields CDR1 SGHTA and CDR2 FQGNSA. CDR3 amino acids: CASSLERGGLETQYF. Written as DNA, the CDR3 is TGTGCCAGCAGCTTAGAACGGGGGGGCCTCGAGACCCAGTACTTC.

The CDR3 reads CASSSLGDTEAFF. The CDR3 DNA sequence: TGTGCCAGCAGTTCCCTCGGAGACACTGAAGCTTTCTTT. This chain connects TRBV12-3 or TRBV12-4 to TRBJ1-1, with D uncertain. The CDR3 runs to 13 residues. Trimming removed 4 bases at V and 3 bases at J, with 9 bases between.

The V and J genes are TRBV25-1 and TRBJ2-1, with 8 bases identical to TRBD1. The CDR3 loop spans 12 amino acids. V lost 6 bases, J lost 9 bases, and 4 bases stayed unmatched. Germline V gene lookup returns CDR1 MGHDK and CDR2 SYGVNS. This chain's CDR3 is CASSIQGVEQFF. The CDR3 DNA follows: TGTGCCAGCAGCATACAGGGGGTTGAGCAGTTCTTC.

In this sample, this clone turned up a few times. The chain joins TRBV12-5 to TRBJ2-6; 10 nucleotides agree with TRBD1. CDR1 is LGHNT, CDR2 FRNRAP, per germline. The CDR3 covers 17 residues. V lost 8 bases and J lost 0; bases outside the gene matches: 7. The CDR3 region is CASSDRDRGSGANVLTF. The CDR3 bases are TGTGCTAGTAGTGACCGGGACAGGGGCTCTGGGGCCAACGTCCTGACTTTC.

This clone has just one count. V usage is TRBV3-1 (or the pseudogene TRBV3-2) and J usage is TRBJ1-4, with TRBD1 matching over 7 bases. V lost 0 bases to trimming and J lost 6 bases; unmatched junction nucleotides: 7. The CDR3 totals 16 residues. Germline lookup yields CDR1 LGHDT and CDR2 YNNKEL (reference sequence). CDR3 sequence: CASSQEGTGVYEKLFF. Written as DNA, the CDR3 is TGTGCCAGCAGCCAAGAGGGTACAGGGGTTTATGAAAAACTGTTTTTT.

V is TRBV18 and J is TRBJ2-2; D perhaps matches TRBD2 (6 bases). CDR3 size: 17 residues. Germline loops: CDR1 KGHSH, CDR2 LQKENI. V was pared by 3 bases and J by 0 bases, with 14 bases between. CDR3 DNA: TGTGCCAGCTCACCCTCTAGTCGGGGGACGAACACCGGGGAGCTGTTTTTT. Amino acids: CASSPSSRGTNTGELFF.

The rearrangement joins TRBV18 to TRBJ2-6; D remains unclear. The V gene lost 3 bases and the J gene lost 0 bases, with 6 bases spanning the gap. The germline V gene has CDR1 KGHSH and CDR2 LQKENI. The CDR3 has 15 residues. CDR3 protein: CASSPIGSGANVLTF. The CDR3 coding sequence is TGTGCCAGCTCACCGATCGGCTCTGGGGCCAACGTCCTGACTTTC.

This clone has only a few counts. The gene calls are TRBV5-6 and TRBJ2-7; TRBD2 matches at 7 bases. Germline CDR1 reads SGHDT; CDR2 reads YYEEEE. The CDR3 consists of 17 residues. V lost 1 base and J lost 3; bases outside the gene matches: 13. The CDR3 bases are TGTGCCAGCAGCTTGATGGTTGGGCGGGAGCATTACTACGAGCAGTACTTC. This codes for CASSLMVGREHYYEQYF.

The CDR3 loop is CASSSAGTGETQYF. The CDR3 DNA reads as TGTGCCAGCAGCTCGGCCGGGACAGGAGAGACCCAGTACTTC. V and J are TRBV5-4 and TRBJ2-5; 8 bases are a match to TRBD1. Germline-derived CDR1 and CDR2 are SGHNT and YYREEE (reference sequence). The V gene end was trimmed by 3 bases and the J gene end by 4 bases; junction bases not matched to a gene: 5. The CDR3 extends over 14 amino acids.

The V gene is TRBV4-1, the J gene TRBJ1-4; 8 bases match TRBD1. This CDR3 comprises 15 residues. V dropped 4 bases and J dropped 5; count of bases not matched to a gene: 6. CDR1 is MGHRA and CDR2 is YSYEKL in the germline V gene. The CDR3 reads CASSPQGARNEKLFF. CDR3 DNA sequence: TGCGCCAGCAGCCCGCAGGGGGCGAGGAATGAAAAACTGTTTTTT.

The chain carries TRBV11-2 and TRBJ2-7, with D maybe TRBD2 (5 bases). V was shortened by 5 bases and J by 3 bases, with 11 bases between the two germline ends. From germline, CDR1 is SGHAT and CDR2 FQNNGV. This CDR3 region has 13 residues. The CDR3, as DNA: TGTGCCAGCAGCCGCGGACTGATCTACGAGCAGTACTTC. Translation: CASSRGLIYEQYF.

This clone was seen a single time. The chain links TRBV20-1 to TRBJ2-5, with D unclear. The CDR3 has 11 amino acids. V shed 6 bases and J shed 4 bases, with 9 bases lying between them. Germline values: CDR1 DFQATT, CDR2 SNEGSKA (reference sequence). Here the CDR3 reads CSAHNRETQYF. CDR3 DNA sequence: TGCAGTGCCCATAATAGAGAGACCCAGTACTTC.

The V call is TRBV9, the J call TRBJ2-5; 9 positions match TRBD1. Per the germline V gene, CDR1 is SGDLS and CDR2 is YYNGEE. The V and J ends lost 4 bases and 1 base, in that order; junction bases with no gene match: 11. There are 17 residues in the CDR3. This CDR3 reads CASSPKDRGTRQETQYF. In DNA, the CDR3 is TGTGCCAGCAGCCCGAAGGACAGGGGCACTCGCCAAGAGACCCAGTACTTC. Filled out from reference TRBV9 and TRBJ2-5, the complete variable domain reads DSGVTQTPKHLITATGQRVTLRCSPRSGDLSVYWYQQSLDQGLQFLIQYYNGEERAKGNILERFSAQQFPDLHSELNLSSLELGDSALYFCASSPKDRGTRQETQYFGPGTRLLVL.

The chain is built from TRBV5-1 and TRBJ2-5, with TRBD2 matching over 7 bases. This CDR3 spans 16 amino acids. Per germline, CDR1 SGHRS and CDR2 YFSETQ. J gave up 3 bases and V 4 bases, and 12 bases lay outside the gene matches. The CDR3 DNA is TGCGCCAGCAGCCGGGTGGTAGCGGGTAAGGAAGAGACCCAGTACTTC. Its translation: CASSRVVAGKEETQYF. The full variable domain, with the rest looked up from reference TRBV5-1 and TRBJ2-5, is KAGVTQTPRYLIKTRGQQVTLSCSPISGHRSVSWYQQTPGQGLQFLFEYFSETQRNKGNFPGRFSGRQFSNSRSEMNVSTLELGDSALYLCASSRVVAGKEETQYFGPGTRLLVL.

The chain recombines TRBV11-2 with TRBJ1-6; TRBD1 matches 10 bases. Looked up from germline, CDR1 is SGHAT and CDR2 is FQNNGV. The CDR3 sequence is 17 residues long. V shed 2 bases, J shed 2 bases, and the junction held 3 bases outside the gene matches. The CDR3: CASSLLGQGPYNSPLHF. CDR3 sequence (DNA): TGTGCCAGCAGCTTATTGGGACAGGGGCCCTATAATTCACCCCTCCACTTT. The full variable domain, completed using reference TRBV11-2 and TRBJ1-6, is EAGVAQSPRYKIIEKRQSVAFWCNPISGHATLYWYQQILGQGPKLLIQFQNNGVVDDSQLPKDRFSAERLKGVDSTLKIQPAKLEDSAVYLCASSLLGQGPYNSPLHFGNGTRLTVT.

CDR3 nucleotides: TGTGCCAGCAGTGTAAGCGGGGACCCTAGCAATCAGCCCCAGCATTTT. Its translation is CASSVSGDPSNQPQHF. The rearrangement joins TRBV5-5 to TRBJ1-5, with D tentatively TRBD1 (5 bases). CDR3 size: 16 residues. Germline values: CDR1 SGHKS, CDR2 YYEKEE (reference sequence). V was clipped by 5 bases and J by 0 bases, with 15 bases between them.

This clone was seen many times. The sample has other DNA sequences that encode this CDR3 too. V gene TRBV11-2 combines with J gene TRBJ2-5; TRBD1 agrees at 7 bases. Germline lookup yields CDR1 SGHAT and CDR2 FQNNGV. V shed 1 base, J shed 3 bases, and the junction held 2 bases outside the gene matches. The CDR3 contains 14 residues. CDR3 loop: CASSLGGQKETQYF. CDR3 nucleotides: TGTGCCAGCAGCTTAGGGGGACAGAAAGAGACCCAGTACTTC.

J is TRBJ2-7 and V is TRBV19, with D tentatively TRBD2 (6 bases). V was clipped by 3 bases and J by 2 bases, with 11 bases between them. From germline, CDR1 is LNHDA and CDR2 SQIVND (reference sequence). The CDR3 is made up of 14 amino acids. CDR3: CASSMPGLTYEQYF. Written as DNA, the CDR3 is TGTGCCAGTAGTATGCCGGGACTTACCTACGAGCAGTACTTC.

V usage is TRBV6-5 and J usage is TRBJ1-2, with 9 bases fitting TRBD1. CDR1 is MNHEY and CDR2 is SVGAGI in the germline V gene. The CDR3 length is 15 residues. With 5 bases clipped from V and 4 bases from J, the junction kept 8 bases outside the gene matches. CDR3 protein: CASSRPGTGTYGYTF. The CDR3 nucleotides read TGTGCCAGCAGTAGACCCGGGACAGGGACCTATGGCTACACCTTC.

The V and J genes are TRBV24-1 and TRBJ2-7, with D possibly being TRBD2 (6 bases). The CDR3 is made up of 13 amino acids. Germline V gene lookup returns CDR1 KGHDR and CDR2 SFDVKD. V lost 7 bases and J 5 bases, leaving 14 bases between the germline ends. CDR3 coding DNA: TGTGCCACCAGCGGGGGTGGAAGAAACGAGCAGTACTTC. Translation: CATSGGGRNEQYF.

This clone was detected once. V usage is TRBV28 and J usage is TRBJ1-1; 9 nucleotides match TRBD1. CDR1 and CDR2 (germline): MDHEN, SYDVKM. With V trimmed by 4 bases and J by 5 bases, 11 bases remained unmatched. CDR3 length: 16 residues. CDR3 coding DNA: TGTGCCAGCAGTTCAAGCAAACAGGGGGCGCTGACTGAAGCTTTCTTT. Its translation: CASSSSKQGALTEAFF.

The chain carries TRBV5-8 and TRBJ1-5, with D maybe TRBD1 (6 bases). V was clipped by 4 bases and J by 0 bases, with 14 bases between them. Germline CDR1 is SGHTS and CDR2 is YDEGEE. This CDR3 comprises 16 residues. The CDR3: CASSPGTYLSNQPQHF. The CDR3 coding sequence is TGTGCCAGCAGCCCCGGGACATACCTTAGCAATCAGCCCCAGCATTTT.

The CDR3 reads CATSTGMRSPLHF. Written as DNA, the CDR3 is TGTGCCACCAGCACAGGGATGCGGTCACCCCTCCACTTT. This rearrangement joins TRBV15 to TRBJ1-6, with D possibly being TRBD1 (5 bases). The CDR3 loop spans 13 amino acids. V lost 4 bases and J 10 bases, leaving 11 bases between the germline ends. CDR1 and CDR2 from the germline V gene are LNHNV and YYDKDF (reference sequence).

The V call is TRBV5-4, the J call TRBJ2-5; 7 nucleotides agree with TRBD2. The V and J ends lost 3 bases and 5 bases, in that order; junction bases with no gene match: 13. Per the germline V gene, CDR1 is SGHNT and CDR2 is YYREEE (reference sequence). The CDR3 runs 16 residues. As DNA, the CDR3 is TGTGCCAGCAGCTCGGGGGGACTACCGGGGGTGGAGACCCAGTACTTC. Protein product: CASSSGGLPGVETQYF.

The chain has TRBV10-2 and TRBJ2-1; 7 bases match TRBD1. This CDR3 region has 12 residues. The ends lost 6 bases at V and 5 bases at J; junction bases unmatched: 1. Germline CDR1 is WSHSY and CDR2 is SAAADI. CDR3 amino acids: CASSGQDNEQFF. The CDR3 bases are TGCGCCAGCAGCGGACAGGACAATGAGCAGTTCTTC.

The chain joins TRBV6-5 to TRBJ1-1, with D tentatively TRBD1 (6 bases). Trimming stripped 11 bases from V and 6 bases from J, with 22 bases between. CDR1 and CDR2 from the germline V gene are MNHEY and SVGAGI. The CDR3 totals 14 residues. This CDR3 is CAAGRGDIVAEAFF. CDR3 nucleotide sequence: TGTGCCGCCGGGAGGGGGGACATAGTGGCTGAAGCTTTCTTT.

This sequence joins TRBV18 and TRBJ2-7, with D perhaps matching TRBD1 (6 bases). This CDR3 has 15 residues. Trimming took 4 bases from V and 2 from J, leaving 15 bases between them. Germline V gene sequence: CDR1 KGHSH, CDR2 LQKENI. The CDR3 is CASSLTTGATYEQYF. The CDR3 nucleotides are TGTGCCAGCTCACTAACGACAGGAGCCACCTACGAGCAGTACTTC.